Listed here is a single T cell receptor (beta chain). What this receptor recognizes is not known. Base-call qualities are not available, and no considerably larger clone is one nucleotide away. The library was prepared using the immunoSEQ multiplex PCR assay. TCRdb carries this immuneACCESS record with in-frame sequences only. Its versions omit some clonotypes, under half of them owing to an unresolved V gene in the studies checked, with the rest unexplained. Across this sample there are 100,000 to 150,000 clones, with around 92% seen only once. 2% to 2.5% of the sample rests with the top ten. The source of the sample is a study of control samples from healthy donors and cancer patients (dated by TCRdb to 2020 to 2021). The germline ends are 16 bases apart after V is trimmed by 4 bases and J by 3 bases. CDR1 and CDR2, per the germline V gene, are SGHRS and YFSETQ. From cysteine to phenylalanine, the CDR3 is 15 amino acids long. The CDR3 DNA has 45 bases and is translated from base 1.

This receptor was obtained from a woman aged 45 to 65 in good health. Recombination joined TRBV5-1 with TRBJ1-2; a weak D assignment points to TRBD1 (6 bases agree). The specimen was blood. The CDR3 protein is CASSPLQGVDYGYTF. The DNA sequence follows: TGCGCCAGCAGCCCATTACAGGGAGTTGACTATGGCTACACCTTC.